A selection of T cell receptor beta chains follows, all from one sample in a study of T-cell memory formation after mild COVID-19. TCRdb used MiXCR to reprocess the 5' RACE reads, holding one entry per CDR3 protein. The sample comprises more than 110,000 distinct CDR3 sequences, approximately 26% of which are singletons, and less than 25% rests with the top ten. Sequencing input: PBMCs or a T cell subset sorted from them (not recorded which). Source of these receptors: an adult woman who had mild COVID-19 (a few samples of this study predate the infection). Cell type and time point are not known. Both conserved end residues are part of each CDR3. The D gene is left open where the match is weak. Expanded clones are given a class, and other clones once, few, many or no size at all.

TRBJ1-2 | NA | TRBD1 | 14 | TRBV24-1 | TGTGCCACCAGTGATTGGCAGGGGGTCGATGGCTACACCTTC | CATSDWQGVDGYTF
TRBJ2-3 | NA | TRBD1 | 14 | TRBV27 | TGTGCCAGCAGTCAGACAGGGCCCACAGATACGCAGTATTTT | CASSQTGPTDTQYF
TRBJ1-2 | few | NA | 12 | TRBV29-1 | TGCAGCGTTGTGGACCGACTCATCGGCTACACCTTC | CSVVDRLIGYTF
TRBJ2-1 | NA | TRBD1 | 17 | TRBV4-3 | TGCGCCAGCAGCCAAGTTATGACAGGGGTAGGCTACAATGAGCAGTTCTTC | CASSQVMTGVGYNEQFF
TRBJ2-5 | NA | NA | 14 | TRBV7-9 | TGTGCCAGCAGCTTAGGTATCCACCAAGAGACCCAGTACTTC | CASSLGIHQETQYF
TRBJ2-7 | NA | NA | 17 | TRBV6-5 | TGTGCCAGCAGTTACCGCCCCCTTAGGAGCGGAGGCCTCGAGCAGTACTTC | CASSYRPLRSGGLEQYF
TRBJ2-3 | few | TRBD2 | 16 | TRBV4-1 | TGCGCCAGCAGCGCCCTAGCGGGAGCCTCCACAGATACGCAGTATTTT | CASSALAGASTDTQYF
TRBJ2-3 | few | NA | 13 | TRBV4-2 | TGTGCCAGCAGCCACATAGGGGCAGATACGCAGTATTTT | CASSHIGADTQYF
TRBJ1-2 | few | NA | 13 | TRBV12-3/TRBV12-4 | TGTGCCAGCACACAAGGGGGAGGGTATGGCTACACCTTC | CASTQGGGYGYTF
TRBJ2-1 | few | NA | 16 | TRBV23-1 | TGCGCCAGCAGTCAATCACGGGAGCCCCGGGGGAATGAGCAGTTCTTC | CASSQSREPRGNEQFF
TRBJ2-1 | NA | NA | 14 | TRBV15 | TGTGCCACCAGCAGTCTAGCAGATTACAATGAGCAGTTCTTC | CATSSLADYNEQFF
TRBJ2-1 | few | TRBD2 | 13 | TRBV29-1 | TGCAGCGTTGAGGGGGGGTATAGGAATGAGCAGTTCTTC | CSVEGGYRNEQFF
TRBJ1-1 | few | NA | 13 | TRBV7-9 | TGTGCCAGCAGCTTTCCGATGAACACTGAAGCTTTCTTT | CASSFPMNTEAFF
TRBJ2-3 | few | TRBD2 | 15 | TRBV27 | TGTGCCAGCAGTTTGACTAGCGGGGGGGCTGGGACGCAGTATTTT | CASSLTSGGAGTQYF
TRBJ2-3 | few | TRBD2 | 19 | TRBV7-2 | TGTGCCAGCAGCTTACACTTTACTGGGACTAGCGGGACGGCAGATACGCAGTATTTT | CASSLHFTGTSGTADTQYF
TRBJ1-1 | NA | NA | 10 | TRBV7-9 | TGTGCCAGCAGCTATAATGAAGCTTTCTTT | CASSYNEAFF
TRBJ2-3 | NA | NA | 14 | TRBV28 | TGTGCCAGCAGTTGGACAGCTAGCACAGATACGCAGTATTTT | CASSWTASTDTQYF
TRBJ2-7 | NA | TRBD1 | 14 | TRBV5-6 | TGTGCCAGCAGCTTGGAGGGACAGATCTACGAGCAGTACTTC | CASSLEGQIYEQYF
TRBJ1-1 | NA | NA | 15 | TRBV5-1 | TGCGCCAGCAGCTTGGGGGCAGCCATGAACACTGAAGCTTTCTTT | CASSLGAAMNTEAFF
TRBJ1-1 | few | NA | 18 | TRBV4-2 | TGTGCCAGCAGCCAAGTCCACCTTGTGGGGGGGACGAACACTGAAGCTTTCTTT | CASSQVHLVGGTNTEAFF
TRBJ1-2 | NA | TRBD1 | 15 | TRBV6-1 | TGTGCCAGCAGTGAAATTGGAGCAGGGGGACATGGCTACACCTTC | CASSEIGAGGHGYTF
TRBJ2-1 | NA | TRBD2 | 18 | TRBV20-1 | TGCAGTGCTAGAGATCAATCCCTAGCGGGAACTTTCTACAATGAGCAGTTCTTC | CSARDQSLAGTFYNEQFF
TRBJ1-1 | NA | TRBD1 | 14 | TRBV12-3/TRBV12-4 | TGTGCCAGCAGTTTAAAGGGGGCGAGCACTGAAGCTTTCTTT | CASSLKGASTEAFF
TRBJ2-5 | NA | NA | 15 | TRBV5-5 | TGTGCCAGCAGCTTGGGGTACAGGGGGGGCGAGACCCAGTACTTC | CASSLGYRGGETQYF
TRBJ2-1 | NA | NA | 12 | TRBV11-2 | TGTGCCAGCAGCGTAGGGGGGGATGAGCAGTTATTC | CASSVGGDEQLF
TRBJ2-1 | NA | TRBD1 | 16 | TRBV5-1 | TGCGCCAGCAGCCACTCCCTAGGGGGCCTCCACAATGAGCAGTTCTTC | CASSHSLGGLHNEQFF
TRBJ2-3 | many | NA | 13 | TRBV5-1 | TGCGCCAGCAGCTTTACTCAGGGTGAAGAGCAGTATTTT | CASSFTQGEEQYF
TRBJ2-1 | few | NA | 13 | TRBV7-9 | TGTGCCAGCAGCTCCAGGTGGGATGGGAAGCAGTTCTTC | CASSSRWDGKQFF
TRBJ1-2 | few | TRBD1 | 16 | TRBV24-1 | TGTGCCACCAGTGATTCGACAGGGGGACATAACTATGGCTACACCTTC | CATSDSTGGHNYGYTF
TRBJ2-7 | few | TRBD1 | 15 | TRBV5-6 | TGTGCCAGCAGTTGGATCGGGACAGGGGTCCACGAGCAGTACTTC | CASSWIGTGVHEQYF
TRBJ2-3 | few | NA | 17 | TRBV7-6 | TGTGCCAGCAGCACACAGCTAGGGGGATACAGCACAGATACGCAGTATTTT | CASSTQLGGYSTDTQYF